This entry is about one TCR beta chain. Its antigen is not identified. Each CD8 memory set brought CD45RO+ cells together with CCR7-negative CD45RA+ TemRA cells. This record belongs to a study of shared clonotypes between healthy human individuals. Study-level findings and limits: Among donors, sharing of clonotypes was expected to be affected by sequencing depth. Generally, estimated richness proved larger in naive subsets than it did in memory subsets.

The CDR3 covers 16 residues. Trimming at V came to 3 bases and at J to 7 bases, leaving 14 bases not matched to a gene. Germline V gives CDR1 SQVTM, CDR2 ANQGSEA. TCRdb's table, derived via immunoSEQ multiplex PCR, lists solely in-frame clones and lacks some. This table holds roughly 320,000 clones, more than 75% found once. The source of this sequence is a man aged 18 to 29 in good health. Material for sequencing was memory CD8+ T cells sorted from blood. Subset given: CD45RO+ cells pooled with CCR7-negative TemRA cells. The gene calls are TRBV29-1 and TRBJ2-1; 8 bases agree with TRBD2. CDR3 in amino acids: CSVEGFWLGRVNEQFF. The CDR3 coding sequence is TGCAGCGTTGAGGGCTTTTGGCTCGGGAGGGTGAATGAGCAGTTCTTC.